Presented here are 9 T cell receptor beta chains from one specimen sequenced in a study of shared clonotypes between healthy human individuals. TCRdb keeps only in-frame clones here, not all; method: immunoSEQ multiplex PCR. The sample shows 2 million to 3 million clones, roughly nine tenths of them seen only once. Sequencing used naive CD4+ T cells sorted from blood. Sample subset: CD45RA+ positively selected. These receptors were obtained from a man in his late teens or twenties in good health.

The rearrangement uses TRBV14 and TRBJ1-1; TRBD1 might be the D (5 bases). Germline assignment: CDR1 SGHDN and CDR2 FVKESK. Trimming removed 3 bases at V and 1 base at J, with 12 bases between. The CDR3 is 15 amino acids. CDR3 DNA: TGTGCCAGCAGCCAGGATATAGGACAGAACACTGAAGCTTTCTTT. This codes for CASSQDIGQNTEAFF. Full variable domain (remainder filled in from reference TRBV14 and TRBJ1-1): EAGVTQFPSHSVIEKGQTVTLRCDPISGHDNLYWYRRVMGKEIKFLLHFVKESKQDESGMPNNRFLAERTGGTYSTLKVQPAELEDSGVYFCASSQDIGQNTEAFFGQGTRLTVV.

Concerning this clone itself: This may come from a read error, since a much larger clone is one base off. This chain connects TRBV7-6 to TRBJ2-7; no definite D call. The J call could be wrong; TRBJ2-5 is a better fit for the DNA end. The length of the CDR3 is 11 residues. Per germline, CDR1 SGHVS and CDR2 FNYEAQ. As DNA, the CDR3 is TGTGCCAGCAGCTTAGAGGGGACCCAGTACTTC. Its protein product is CASSLEGTQYF.

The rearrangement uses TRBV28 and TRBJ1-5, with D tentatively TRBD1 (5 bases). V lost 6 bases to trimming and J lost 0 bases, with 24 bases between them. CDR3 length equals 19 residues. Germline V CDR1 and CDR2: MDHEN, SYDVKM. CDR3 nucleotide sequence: TGTGCCAGCAGCCCACCCTTCGGGGGATCGGGGAGTAGCAATCAGCCCCAGCATTTT. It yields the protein CASSPPFGGSGSSNQPQHF. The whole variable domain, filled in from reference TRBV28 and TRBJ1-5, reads DVKVTQSSRYLVKRTGEKVFLECVQDMDHENMFWYRQDPGLGLRLIYFSYDVKMKEKGDIPEGYSVSREKKERFSLILESASTNQTSMYLCASSPPFGGSGSSNQPQHFGDGTRLSIL.

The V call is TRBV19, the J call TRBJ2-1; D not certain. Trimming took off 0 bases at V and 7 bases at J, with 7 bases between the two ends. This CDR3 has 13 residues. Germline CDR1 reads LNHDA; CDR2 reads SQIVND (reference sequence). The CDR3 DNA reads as TGTGCCAGTAGTATAGATGTCCAGAATGAGCAGTTCTTC. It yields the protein CASSIDVQNEQFF.

CDR3 residues: CASSSSEGNNSPLHF. The CDR3 region has the DNA TGTGCCAGCAGCTCCTCGGAAGGAAATAATTCACCCCTCCACTTT. This sequence joins TRBV13 and TRBJ1-6; D ambiguous. Germline V gene data show CDR1 as PRHDT and CDR2 as FYEKMQ (reference sequence). The CDR3 contains 15 residues. V shed 4 bases and J shed 5 bases, with 12 bases lying between them.

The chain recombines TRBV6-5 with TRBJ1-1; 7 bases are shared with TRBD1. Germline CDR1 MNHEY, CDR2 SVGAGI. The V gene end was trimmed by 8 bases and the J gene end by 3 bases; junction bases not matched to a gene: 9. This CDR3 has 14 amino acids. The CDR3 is CASASGQPYTEAFF. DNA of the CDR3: TGTGCCAGCGCATCGGGACAGCCGTACACTGAAGCTTTCTTT.

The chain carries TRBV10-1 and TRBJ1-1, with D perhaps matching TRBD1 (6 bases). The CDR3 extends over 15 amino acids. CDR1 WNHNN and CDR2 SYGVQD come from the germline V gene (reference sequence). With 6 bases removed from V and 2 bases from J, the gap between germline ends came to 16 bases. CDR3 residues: CASSRSGGGNTEAFF. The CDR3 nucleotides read TGCGCCAGCAGCCGTTCCGGGGGCGGTAACACTGAAGCTTTCTTT.

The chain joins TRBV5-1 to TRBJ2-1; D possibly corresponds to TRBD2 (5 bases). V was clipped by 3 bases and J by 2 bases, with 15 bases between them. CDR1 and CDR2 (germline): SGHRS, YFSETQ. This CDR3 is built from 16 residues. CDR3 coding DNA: TGCGCCAGCAGCTGGAGGTCCCAGGAAACCTACAATGAGCAGTTCTTC. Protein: CASSWRSQETYNEQFF.

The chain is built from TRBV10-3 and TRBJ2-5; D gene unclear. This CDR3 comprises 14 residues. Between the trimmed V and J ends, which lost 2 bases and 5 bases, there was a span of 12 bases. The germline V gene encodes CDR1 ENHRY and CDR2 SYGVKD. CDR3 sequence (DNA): TGTGCCATCAGTGAGGGCCTGTCTGGGGAGACCCAGTACTTC. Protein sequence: CAISEGLSGETQYF.